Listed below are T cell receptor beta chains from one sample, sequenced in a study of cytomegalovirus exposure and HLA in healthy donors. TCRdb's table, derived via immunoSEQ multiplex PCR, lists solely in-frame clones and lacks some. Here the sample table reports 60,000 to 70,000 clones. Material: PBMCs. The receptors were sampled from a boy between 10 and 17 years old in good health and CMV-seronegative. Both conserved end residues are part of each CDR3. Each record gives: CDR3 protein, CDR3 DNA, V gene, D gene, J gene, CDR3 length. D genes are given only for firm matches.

CASSPFDREDGYTF TGTGCCAGCTCACCCTTCGACAGGGAGGATGGCTACACCTTC TRBV18 TRBD1 TRBJ1-2 14
CASSLDSIQETQYF TGCGCCAGCAGCTTGGACAGCATCCAAGAGACCCAGTACTTC TRBV5-1 NA TRBJ2-5 14
CASGLVLLRADEQFF TGTGCTAGTGGTTTGGTACTCCTCAGGGCTGATGAGCAGTTCTTC TRBV12-5 NA TRBJ2-1 15
CASSWGLAETQYF TGTGCCAGCAGTTGGGGACTAGCGGAGACCCAGTACTTC TRBV6-5 TRBD2 TRBJ2-5 13
CAGRQGNSNQPQHF TGTGCCGGGAGACAGGGGAATAGCAATCAGCCCCAGCATTTT TRBV9 TRBD1 TRBJ1-5 14
CASTRDRGQTEAFF TGTGCCAGCACCCGGGACAGGGGGCAAACTGAAGCTTTCTTT TRBV19 TRBD1 TRBJ1-1 14
CASSVGGLAMNTEAFF TGTGCCAGCAGCGTAGGAGGGTTAGCCATGAACACTGAAGCTTTCTTT TRBV9 NA TRBJ1-1 16
CASSLAPGGAYEQYF TGTGCCAGCAGCTTAGCGCCTGGCGGGGCCTACGAGCAGTACTTC TRBV7-6 NA TRBJ2-7 15
CASSSGSSYEQYF TGTGCCAGCAGCTCCGGGAGCTCCTACGAGCAGTACTTC TRBV7-9 NA TRBJ2-7 13
CASSKHSSAEVGYTF TGTGCCAGCAGCAAGCACTCATCGGCGGAAGTGGGCTACACCTTC TRBV28 NA TRBJ1-2 15
CASSVGGPVGTEAFF TGTGCCAGCAGCGTAGGGGGGCCAGTTGGTACTGAAGCTTTCTTT TRBV9 NA TRBJ1-1 15
CASSQQGVGTEAFF TGTGCCAGTAGCCAGCAGGGGGTTGGCACTGAAGCTTTCTTT TRBV19 TRBD1 TRBJ1-1 14
CAWSDGTPNQPQHF TGTGCCTGGAGTGACGGGACACCCAATCAGCCCCAGCATTTT TRBV30 NA TRBJ1-5 14
CASSFGTLSPTEQYF TGTGCCAGCAGCTTTGGGACTCTTTCCCCTACCGAGCAGTACTTC TRBV7-8 NA TRBJ2-7 15
CASSPASGEGYTF TGTGCCAGCAGCCCCGCGTCCGGGGAGGGCTACACCTTC TRBV9 NA TRBJ1-2 13
CASSLTSGASNTGELFF TGTGCCAGCAGTTTGACTAGCGGGGCCTCGAACACCGGGGAGCTGTTTTTT TRBV27 TRBD2 TRBJ2-2 17
CASQISAGAIGYTF TGTGCCAGCCAGATCTCAGCAGGGGCCATCGGCTACACCTTC TRBV19 NA TRBJ1-2 14
CASSLGTDRGEKLFF TGTGCCAGCAGCCTGGGAACGGACAGGGGAGAAAAACTGTTTTTT TRBV14 TRBD1 TRBJ1-4 15
CASSQERRGYEQYF TGTGCCAGTAGTCAGGAACGCAGGGGATACGAGCAGTACTTC TRBV19 NA TRBJ2-7 14
CASRARSTDTQYF TGTGCCAGTAGGGCTCGCTCCACAGATACGCAGTATTTT TRBV19 NA TRBJ2-3 13
CASSLAGLNTEAFF TGTGCCAGCAGCTTAGCGGGGCTAAACACTGAAGCTTTCTTT TRBV7-6 NA TRBJ1-1 14
CASSLSGGTSYEQYF TGTGCCAGCAGCTTAAGTGGCGGGACTTCCTACGAGCAGTACTTC TRBV7-3 NA TRBJ2-7 15
CASSEGQLYRYQPQHF TGTGCCAGCAGTGAAGGACAGCTCTATAGGTATCAGCCCCAGCATTTT TRBV6-1 NA TRBJ1-5 16
CASSIPDRRTYEQYF TGTGCCAGTAGTATACCCGACAGGCGGACCTACGAGCAGTACTTC TRBV19 NA TRBJ2-7 15
CASSQDQGAVTEAFF TGCGCCAGCAGCCAAGATCAGGGGGCCGTAACTGAAGCTTTCTTT TRBV4-1 TRBD1 TRBJ1-1 15
CASSDRTGRHYATNEKLFF TGTGCCAGCAGTGACCGGACAGGCCGTCATTATGCAACTAATGAAAAACTGTTTTTT TRBV6-4 TRBD1 TRBJ1-4 19
CASSLDHQRGWGTQYF TGTGCCAGCAGCTTAGATCACCAAAGGGGATGGGGTACGCAGTATTTT TRBV7-8 NA TRBJ2-3 16
CASSQVRGDARISYNEQFF TGCGCCAGCAGCCAGGTCCGAGGAGACGCGCGGATCTCCTACAATGAGCAGTTCTTC TRBV4-1 NA TRBJ2-1 19
CASSPVRTAGRTQYF TGCGCCAGCAGCCCGGTACGCACAGCGGGACGGACGCAGTATTTT TRBV10-1 TRBD2 TRBJ2-3 15
CASSLDGRASGELFF TGTGCCAGCAGCTTGGACGGGAGGGCCAGCGGGGAGCTGTTTTTT TRBV5-5 TRBD2 TRBJ2-2 15
CASRSRGFGSNQPQHF TGTGCCAGCAGGTCTAGGGGGTTCGGGAGCAATCAGCCCCAGCATTTT TRBV7-2 NA TRBJ1-5 16
CAWARDGSEQYF TGTGCCTGGGCCCGGGATGGGAGCGAGCAGTACTTC TRBV30 NA TRBJ2-7 12
CASSSTLAGGRGEQFF TGTGCCAGCAGCTCCACTCTAGCGGGGGGCCGGGGTGAGCAGTTCTTC TRBV7-7 TRBD2 TRBJ2-1 16
CASSQGTGGHSPLHF TGCGCCAGCAGCCAAGGGACAGGGGGTCATTCACCCCTCCACTTT TRBV4-3 TRBD1 TRBJ1-6 15
CASSLGGKNTEAFF TGTGCCAGCAGTTTAGGGGGGAAGAACACTGAAGCTTTCTTT TRBV28 NA TRBJ1-1 14
CASSESYDRASYGYTF TGCGCCAGCAGTGAGTCGTATGACAGGGCCTCCTATGGCTACACCTTC TRBV10-1 TRBD1 TRBJ1-2 16
CASSVGQGGIQPQHF TGTGCCAGCAGTGTCGGACAGGGTGGGATTCAGCCCCAGCATTTT TRBV2 TRBD1 TRBJ1-5 15
CSTFSLGEAPDNEQFF TGCAGCACCTTTAGCCTGGGGGAGGCCCCTGACAATGAGCAGTTCTTC TRBV29-1 NA TRBJ2-1 16
CASEMGRGTGELFF TGTGCCAGCGAGATGGGGCGAGGCACCGGGGAGCTGTTTTTT TRBV6-4 NA TRBJ2-2 14
CASSQGGLAGVGTGELFF TGCGCCAGCAGCCAAGGGGGACTAGCGGGGGTTGGCACCGGGGAGCTGTTTTTT TRBV4-1 TRBD2 TRBJ2-2 18
CAIHSAGGPGNEQFF TGTGCCATCCATTCGGCGGGAGGGCCGGGCAATGAGCAGTTCTTC TRBV6-1 TRBD2 TRBJ2-1 15
CASSLSIHDYGYTF TGTGCCAGCAGTTTATCGATACACGACTATGGCTACACCTTC TRBV27 NA TRBJ1-2 14